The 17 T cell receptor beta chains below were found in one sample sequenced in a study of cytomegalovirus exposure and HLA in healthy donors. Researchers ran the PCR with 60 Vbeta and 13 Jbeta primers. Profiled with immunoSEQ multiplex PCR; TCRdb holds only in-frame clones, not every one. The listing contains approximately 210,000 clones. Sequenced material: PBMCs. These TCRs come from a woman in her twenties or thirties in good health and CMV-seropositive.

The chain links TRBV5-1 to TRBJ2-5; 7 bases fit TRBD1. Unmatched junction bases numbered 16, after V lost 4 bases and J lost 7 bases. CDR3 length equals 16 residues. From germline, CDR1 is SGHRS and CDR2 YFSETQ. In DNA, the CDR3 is TGCGCCAGCAGCGTGGGGATGGGACAGAGCAAGAGGACCCAGTACTTC. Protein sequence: CASSVGMGQSKRTQYF.

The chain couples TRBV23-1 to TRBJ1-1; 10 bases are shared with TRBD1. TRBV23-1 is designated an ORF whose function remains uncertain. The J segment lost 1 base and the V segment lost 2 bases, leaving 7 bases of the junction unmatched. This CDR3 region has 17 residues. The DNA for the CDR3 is TGCGCCAGCAGTCAACTCCCGGGACAGGGGTGGAACACTGAAGCTTTCTTT. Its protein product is CASSQLPGQGWNTEAFF.

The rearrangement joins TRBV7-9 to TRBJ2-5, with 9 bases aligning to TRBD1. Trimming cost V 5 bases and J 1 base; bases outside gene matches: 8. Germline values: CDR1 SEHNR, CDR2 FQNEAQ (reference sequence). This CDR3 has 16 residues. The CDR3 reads CASSPGQGILQETQYF. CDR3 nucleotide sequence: TGTGCCAGCAGCCCTGGACAGGGGATTCTCCAAGAGACCCAGTACTTC.

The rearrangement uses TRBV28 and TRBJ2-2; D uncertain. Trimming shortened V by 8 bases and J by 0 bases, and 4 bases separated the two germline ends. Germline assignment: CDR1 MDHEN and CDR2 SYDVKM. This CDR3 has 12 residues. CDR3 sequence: CASQANTGELFF. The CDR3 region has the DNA TGTGCCAGCCAGGCGAACACCGGGGAGCTGTTTTTT. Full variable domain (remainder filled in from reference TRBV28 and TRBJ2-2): DVKVTQSSRYLVKRTGEKVFLECVQDMDHENMFWYRQDPGLGLRLIYFSYDVKMKEKGDIPEGYSVSREKKERFSLILESASTNQTSMYLCASQANTGELFFGEGSRLTVL.

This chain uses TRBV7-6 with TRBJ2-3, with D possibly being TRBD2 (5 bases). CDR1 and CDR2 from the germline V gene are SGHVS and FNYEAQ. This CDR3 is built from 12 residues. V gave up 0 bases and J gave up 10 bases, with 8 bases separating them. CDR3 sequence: CASSLAGVSQYF. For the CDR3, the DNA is TGTGCCAGCAGCTTAGCGGGAGTATCGCAGTATTTT.

CDR3 in amino acids: CASSPGTGGNYGYTF. In DNA, the CDR3 is TGTGCCAGCAGCCCGGGGACAGGGGGCAACTATGGCTACACCTTC. V and J are TRBV11-2 and TRBJ1-2, with 12 positions matching TRBD1. CDR3 length: 15 residues. V lost 5 bases and J lost 2; bases outside the gene matches: 3. CDR1 SGHAT and CDR2 FQNNGV come from the germline V gene.

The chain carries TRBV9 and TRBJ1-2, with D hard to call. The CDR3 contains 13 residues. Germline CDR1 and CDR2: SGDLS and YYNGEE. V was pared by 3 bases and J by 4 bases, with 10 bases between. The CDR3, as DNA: TGTGCCAGCAGCGCAGAAAGAACCTATGGCTACACCTTC. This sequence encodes CASSAERTYGYTF.

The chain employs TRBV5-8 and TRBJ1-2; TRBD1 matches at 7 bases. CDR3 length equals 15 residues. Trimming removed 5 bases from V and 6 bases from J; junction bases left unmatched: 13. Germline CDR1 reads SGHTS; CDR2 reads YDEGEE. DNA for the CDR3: TGTGCCAGCAGGTTGACAGGGTCTTCGATCGATGGCTACACCTTC. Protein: CASRLTGSSIDGYTF.

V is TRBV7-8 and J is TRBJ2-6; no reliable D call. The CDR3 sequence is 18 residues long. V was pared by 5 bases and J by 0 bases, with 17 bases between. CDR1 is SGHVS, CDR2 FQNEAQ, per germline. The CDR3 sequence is CASSLELTRGSGANVLTF. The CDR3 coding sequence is TGTGCCAGCAGCCTAGAACTTACTCGTGGCTCTGGGGCCAACGTCCTGACTTTC.

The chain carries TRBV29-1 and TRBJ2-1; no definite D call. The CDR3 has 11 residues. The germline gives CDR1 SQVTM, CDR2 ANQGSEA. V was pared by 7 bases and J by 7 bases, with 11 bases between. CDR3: CSARTGNEQFF. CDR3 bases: TGCAGCGCTCGCACCGGGAATGAGCAGTTCTTC.

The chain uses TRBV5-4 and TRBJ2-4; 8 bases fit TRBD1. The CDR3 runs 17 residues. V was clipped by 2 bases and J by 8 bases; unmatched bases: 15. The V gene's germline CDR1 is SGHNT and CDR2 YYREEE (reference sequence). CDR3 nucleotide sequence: TGTGCCAGCAGCTTATTCGGCCAGGGGGCCGTTGGGGACATTCAGTACTTC. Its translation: CASSLFGQGAVGDIQYF.

The CDR3 bases are TGTGCCAGCAGCTTAGATCGTAGACAAATCTATGGCTACACCTTC. Its protein is CASSLDRRQIYGYTF. The rearrangement joins TRBV11-2 to TRBJ1-2; D is undetermined. This CDR3 region has 15 residues. V was pared by 0 bases and J by 4 bases, with 12 bases between. CDR1 is SGHAT, CDR2 FQNNGV, per germline. Using reference TRBV11-2 and TRBJ1-2 for the parts outside the CDR3, the full variable domain is EAGVAQSPRYKIIEKRQSVAFWCNPISGHATLYWYQQILGQGPKLLIQFQNNGVVDDSQLPKDRFSAERLKGVDSTLKIQPAKLEDSAVYLCASSLDRRQIYGYTFGSGTRLTVV.

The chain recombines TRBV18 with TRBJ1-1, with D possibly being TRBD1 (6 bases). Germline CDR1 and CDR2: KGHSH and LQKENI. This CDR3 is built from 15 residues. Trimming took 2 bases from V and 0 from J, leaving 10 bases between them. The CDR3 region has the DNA TGTGCCAGCTCACCAGGGGGGGCCATGAACACTGAAGCTTTCTTT. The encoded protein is CASSPGGAMNTEAFF.

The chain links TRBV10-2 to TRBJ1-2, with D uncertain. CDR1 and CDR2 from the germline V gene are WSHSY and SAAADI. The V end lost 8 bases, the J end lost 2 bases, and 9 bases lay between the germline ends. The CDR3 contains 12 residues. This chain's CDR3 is CASALLNYGYTF. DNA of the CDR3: TGCGCCAGCGCCTTACTGAACTATGGCTACACCTTC.

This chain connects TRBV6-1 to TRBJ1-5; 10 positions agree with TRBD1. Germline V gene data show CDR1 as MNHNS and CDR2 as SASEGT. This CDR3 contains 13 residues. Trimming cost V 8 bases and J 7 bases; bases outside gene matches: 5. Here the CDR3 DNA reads TGTGCCAGCTACGGGACAGGGGTCCAGCCCCAGCATTTT. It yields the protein CASYGTGVQPQHF.

CDR3 amino acids: CASNRDFNQPQHF. CDR3 DNA: TGTGCCAGTAACCGGGACTTCAATCAGCCCCAGCATTTT. The gene calls are TRBV6-1 and TRBJ1-5; TRBD1 might be the D (5 bases). Trimming removed 9 bases at V and 3 bases at J, with 12 bases between. The CDR3 extends over 13 amino acids. From germline, CDR1 is MNHNS and CDR2 SASEGT.

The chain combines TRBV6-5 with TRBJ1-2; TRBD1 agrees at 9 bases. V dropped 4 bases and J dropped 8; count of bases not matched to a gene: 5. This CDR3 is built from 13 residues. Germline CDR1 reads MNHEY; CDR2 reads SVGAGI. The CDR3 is CASSSGQGTGYTF. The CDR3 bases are TGTGCCAGCAGTTCAGGACAGGGGACAGGCTACACCTTC.